The clone carrying this T cell receptor beta chain was seen a handful of times. The antigen remains unidentified. The data were taken from a study of vaccination and CD4 T cells after COVID-19. Study context: Control cultures were supplied with a CEFX pool, an HIV-1 Nef pool, or no peptide at all.

With V trimmed by 0 bases and J by 4 bases, 5 bases remained unmatched. From germline, CDR1 is DFQATT and CDR2 SNEGSKA (reference sequence). This CDR3 is 15 amino acids long. Indicated treatment: approximately 9-day PBMC culture with coronavirus spike peptide pools or control peptides (ViraFEST assay). Sequencing of the DNA from cultured CD4+ T cells was carried out with the Oncomine TCR Beta short-read assay. It was cultured CD4+ T cells from which genomic DNA was extracted. TCRdb fed the PCR reads into MiXCR, producing one record per CDR3 protein. The table has about 17,000 distinct CDR3 sequences, more than 55% seen once. General observations from the study: Median SARS-CoV-2-reactive clonotype numbers went from approximately 21 to 38; this increase was not significant.

The TCR was taken from a human donor who had recovered from COVID-19. The chain couples TRBV20-1 to TRBJ1-2, with 10 bases aligning to TRBD1. The sequenced sample consisted of CD4+ T cells from blood, cultured in vitro. This chain's CDR3 is CSAREGTGVTYGYTF. CDR3 bases: TGCAGTGCTAGAGAAGGGACAGGGGTTACCTATGGCTACACCTTC.